Included here is one T cell receptor (beta chain) sequence, with context. The sample is drawn from a study of T cell responses to AZD1222 COVID-19 vaccine. Some clones are missing from TCRdb's copy, which holds only in-frame ones; the method was immunoSEQ multiplex PCR. The repertoire consists of approximately 80,000 clones, with 75% to 90% occurring once and the leading ten covering 3.4%. Germline V gene data show CDR1 as SGDLS and CDR2 as YYNGEE. Trimming cost V 0 bases and J 6 bases; bases outside gene matches: 3. The CDR3 totals 15 residues. This chain connects TRBV9 to TRBJ1-6, with 7 nucleotides matching TRBD1. The source of this sequence is an adult who received the AZD1222 COVID-19 vaccine. Sequences were derived from peripheral blood, sampled 28 days after the second AZD1222 dose. CDR3 region: CASSVGDRVNSPLHF. CDR3 DNA: TGTGCCAGCAGCGTAGGCGACAGGGTTAATTCACCCCTCCACTTT.